This is a list of T cell receptor beta chains from one sample in a study of T cell responses to AZD1222 COVID-19 vaccine. Sequencing was performed with immunoSEQ multiplex PCR; in TCRdb, only in-frame clones are kept and a portion is missing. The table has around 140,000 clones, 93% seen once. The sequenced sample was peripheral blood, obtained on day 0 of AZD1222 vaccination. Source of these receptors: an adult in good health. Each CDR3 is given with its conserved first and last residue. The D gene is left open where the match is weak. Expanded clones are given a class, and other clones once, few, many or no size at all.

-	-	TRBJ1-1	TRBV28	TGTGCCAGCAGGGGGGCCCGCGGGGAAGCTTTCTTT	CASRGARGEAFF
-	-	TRBJ2-5	TRBV11-2	TGTGCCAGCAGCCAAGGTGGTAGTTTGGAGACCCAGTACTTC	CASSQGGSLETQYF
-	-	TRBJ2-5	TRBV5-1	TGCGCCAGCAGCTTGGACTGGTCTCAAGAGACCCAGTACTTC	CASSLDWSQETQYF
TRBD1	-	TRBJ1-1	TRBV20-1	TGCAGTGCAAGTCAGGGGGTCACTGAAGCTTTCTTT	CSASQGVTEAFF
-	-	TRBJ2-2	TRBV20-1	TGCAGTGCTAGTGGGGTTAGCGCCGGGGAGCTGTTTTTT	CSASGVSAGELFF
-	-	TRBJ2-7	TRBV19	TGTGCCAGTAGTATAGGTCCGGCGGAGCACTACGAGCAGTACTTC	CASSIGPAEHYEQYF
TRBD2	-	TRBJ2-7	TRBV19	TGTGCCAGTAGATCTCACGGACTAGCGGGCTCCTACGAGCAGTACTTC	CASRSHGLAGSYEQYF
TRBD2	-	TRBJ2-3	TRBV6-1	TGTGCCAGCAGTGGAGGAGTTACTAGCGAGAGCACAGATACGCAGTATTTT	CASSGGVTSESTDTQYF
-	-	TRBJ2-7	TRBV6-2/TRBV6-3	TGTGCCAGCAGTTATTCCTCTTTAACCTACTTC	CASSYSSLTYF
TRBD2	-	TRBJ2-1	TRBV29-1	TGCAGCGCCCGAGCGGGAATTGCGGGGCCAACCTACAATGAGCAGTTCTTC	CSARAGIAGPTYNEQFF
-	-	TRBJ1-4	TRBV5-4	TGTGCCAGCAGCCCGGAGTCGGAAACTAATGAAAAACTGTTTTTT	CASSPESETNEKLFF
-	-	TRBJ1-4	TRBV3-1/TRBV3-2	TGTGCCAGCAGCCCCGCGGGGGGCTGGGGTAATGAAAAACTGTTTTTT	CASSPAGGWGNEKLFF
-	once	TRBJ2-3	TRBV2	TGTGCCAGCGGGAGACTAGTGACAGATACGCAGTATTTT	CASGRLVTDTQYF